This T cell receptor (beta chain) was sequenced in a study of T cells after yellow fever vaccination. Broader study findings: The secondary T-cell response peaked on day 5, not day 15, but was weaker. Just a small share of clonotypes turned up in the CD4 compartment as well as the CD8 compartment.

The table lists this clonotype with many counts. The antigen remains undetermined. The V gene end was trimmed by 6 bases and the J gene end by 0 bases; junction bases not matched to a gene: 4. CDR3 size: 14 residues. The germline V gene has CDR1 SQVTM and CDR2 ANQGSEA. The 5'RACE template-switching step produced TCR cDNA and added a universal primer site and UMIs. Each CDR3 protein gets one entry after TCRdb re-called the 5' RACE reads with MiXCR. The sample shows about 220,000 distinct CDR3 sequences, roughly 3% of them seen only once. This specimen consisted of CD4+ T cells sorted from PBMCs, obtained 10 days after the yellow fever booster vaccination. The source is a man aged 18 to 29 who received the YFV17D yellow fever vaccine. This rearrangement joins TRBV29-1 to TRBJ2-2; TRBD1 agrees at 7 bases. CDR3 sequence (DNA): TGCAGCGTAGGACAGGCGACGAACACCGGGGAGCTGTTTTTT. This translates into CSVGQATNTGELFF.